Following are 21 T cell receptor beta chains from one sample sequenced in a study of cytomegalovirus exposure and HLA in healthy donors. PCR amplification relied on 60 Vbeta primers (plus 13 Jbeta primers). Profiled with immunoSEQ multiplex PCR; TCRdb holds only in-frame clones, not every one. The table shows some 190,000 clones, with 60% to 80% occurring only once. The sample comprised PBMCs. The receptors derive from a young woman in good health and CMV-seronegative.

This chain links TRBV28 with TRBJ2-1, with D possibly being TRBD2 (5 bases). The CDR3 runs 15 residues. The germline V gene encodes CDR1 MDHEN and CDR2 SYDVKM. V lost 3 bases and J 7 bases, leaving 16 bases between the germline ends. In nucleotides, the CDR3 is TGTGCCAGCAGTTTCGGGGAGTCTGTGAGGAATGAGCAGTTCTTC. Translation gives CASSFGESVRNEQFF.

This chain joins TRBV5-1 and TRBJ1-1, with 10 nucleotides matching TRBD1. The germline gives CDR1 SGHRS, CDR2 YFSETQ. This CDR3 comprises 15 residues. The V gene end was trimmed by 3 bases and the J gene end by 1 base; junction bases not matched to a gene: 3. CDR3 residues: CASSWGDRGNTEAFF. Written as DNA, the CDR3 is TGCGCCAGCAGCTGGGGGGACAGGGGGAACACTGAAGCTTTCTTT.

This clone occurred a few times. The J gene is TRBJ2-1, the V gene TRBV5-1; D is uncertain. The CDR3 covers 11 residues. Trimming removed 1 base at V and 8 bases at J, with 4 bases between. The germline V gene has CDR1 SGHRS and CDR2 YFSETQ. The CDR3 nucleotides read TGCGCCAGCAGCTTGTTAGATGAGCAGTTCTTC. This gives the protein CASSLLDEQFF.

The rearrangement links TRBV7-3 to TRBJ2-7; 7 bases fit TRBD1. Germline V gene sequence: CDR1 SGHTA, CDR2 FQGTGA. The CDR3 runs 14 residues. J was trimmed by 3 bases and V by 2 bases; bases with no gene match: 4. The DNA of the CDR3 is TGTGCCAGCAGCTTACGAGCAGGGGGCTACGAGCAGTACTTC. As protein: CASSLRAGGYEQYF.

The rearrangement uses TRBV2 and TRBJ2-5; 13 bases map to TRBD2. CDR3 length: 15 amino acids. Losses at the gene ends were 4 bases for V and 5 bases for J; bases not matched to a gene: 4. CDR1 and CDR2 (germline): SNHLY, FYNNEI. The CDR3 DNA is TGTGCCAGCAGTGGGACTAGCGGGAGTGTGGAGACCCAGTACTTC. It encodes CASSGTSGSVETQYF.

The chain employs TRBV6-1 and TRBJ2-7, with TRBD2 identical over 7 bases. V lost 0 bases and J lost 3; bases outside the gene matches: 8. This CDR3 is built from 16 residues. Germline V gene lookup returns CDR1 MNHNS and CDR2 SASEGT. Here the CDR3 reads CASSEALASGGYEQYF. The CDR3 nucleotides are TGTGCCAGCAGTGAAGCGCTGGCTAGCGGTGGCTACGAGCAGTACTTC.

This clone was observed once. V usage is TRBV2 and J usage is TRBJ2-5, with TRBD2 matching 12 bases. This CDR3 spans 15 amino acids. V dropped 4 bases and J dropped 5; count of bases not matched to a gene: 5. Germline values: CDR1 SNHLY, CDR2 FYNNEI. The CDR3 spells CASSVLAGGRETQYF. CDR3 in DNA: TGTGCCAGCAGTGTCCTAGCGGGGGGGCGGGAGACCCAGTACTTC.

This clone was recorded a few times. This chain joins TRBV30 and TRBJ1-5; perhaps TRBD1 as D (5 bases). Trimming cost V 3 bases and J 3 bases, with 12 bases left between them. This CDR3 spans 14 amino acids. CDR1 is GTSNPN and CDR2 is SVGIG in the germline V gene (reference sequence). CDR3 DNA: TGTGCCTGGAGCGAGGGGACTACCAATCAGCCCCAGCATTTT. Its translation: CAWSEGTTNQPQHF.

V gene TRBV5-1 combines with J gene TRBJ2-1; 9 nucleotides agree with TRBD1. The V gene's germline CDR1 is SGHRS and CDR2 YFSETQ. The junction had 10 bases not matched to a gene; V was cut back by 6 bases and J by 6 bases. This CDR3 has 15 amino acids. The CDR3 DNA reads TGCGCCAGCAATAATCCGGGACAGGGCGGCAATGAGCAGTTCTTC. It yields the protein CASNNPGQGGNEQFF.

The genes are TRBV6-5 and TRBJ1-2; possible D gene TRBD1, 6 bases. Trimming stripped 4 bases from V and 1 base from J, with 16 bases between. CDR1 MNHEY and CDR2 SVGAGI come from the germline V gene. This CDR3 has 16 amino acids. CDR3 loop: CASSSRQVLFNYGYTF. Written as DNA, the CDR3 is TGTGCCAGCAGTTCGCGACAGGTACTATTTAACTATGGCTACACCTTC.

V usage is TRBV7-3 and J usage is TRBJ2-2, with D tentatively TRBD1 (6 bases). Trimming took off 4 bases at V and 9 bases at J, with 12 bases between the two ends. Germline CDR1 reads SGHTA; CDR2 reads FQGTGA. The CDR3 runs 13 residues. CDR3 amino acids: CASSSQGNRELFF. CDR3 in DNA: TGTGCCAGCAGCTCACAGGGTAACCGGGAGCTGTTTTTT.

This chain connects TRBV4-1 to TRBJ2-7; D perhaps matches TRBD1 (6 bases). The germline CDR1 and CDR2 sequences are MGHRA and YSYEKL. The CDR3 runs 16 residues. V lost 0 bases and J lost 1, with 13 bases in between. CDR3 in amino acids: CASSQESGAPSYEQYF. The CDR3 coding sequence is TGCGCCAGCAGCCAAGAATCAGGGGCCCCTTCCTACGAGCAGTACTTC.

The J gene is TRBJ1-5, the V gene TRBV4-1, with TRBD1 matching 10 bases. Trimming removed 0 bases from V and 7 bases from J; junction bases left unmatched: 9. The CDR3 loop spans 17 amino acids. The germline V gene encodes CDR1 MGHRA and CDR2 YSYEKL. Here the CDR3 DNA reads TGCGCCAGCAGCCAAGATCTGAGGGACAGGGGAGGCCAGCCCCAGCATTTT. This sequence encodes CASSQDLRDRGGQPQHF.

The CDR3 coding sequence is TGTGCCAGCAGTGACAGGGGGCGAACCGGGGAGCTGTTTTTT. It specifies CASSDRGRTGELFF. This chain connects TRBV25-1 to TRBJ2-2; 8 bases fit TRBD1. The ends lost 3 bases at V and 5 bases at J; junction bases unmatched: 2. Germline loops: CDR1 MGHDK, CDR2 SYGVNS. The CDR3 is made up of 14 amino acids.

J is TRBJ2-5 and V is TRBV7-3, with D possibly being TRBD2 (6 bases). The CDR3 loop spans 13 amino acids. Trimming cost V 5 bases and J 4 bases, with 11 bases left between them. CDR1 and CDR2 (germline): SGHTA, FQGTGA. CDR3 DNA sequence: TGTGCCAGCAGCGCCGGGAGTGTAGAGACCCAGTACTTC. It encodes CASSAGSVETQYF. Complete variable domain (other parts from reference TRBV7-3 and TRBJ2-5): GAGVSQTPSNKVTEKGKYVELRCDPISGHTALYWYRQSLGQGPEFLIYFQGTGAADDSGLPNDRFFAVRPEGSVSTLKIQRTERGDSAVYLCASSAGSVETQYFGPGTRLLVL.

The chain recombines TRBV18 with TRBJ2-2; D may be TRBD1 (5 bases). V was cut by 4 bases and J by 3 bases, with 15 bases left in between. CDR3 length equals 16 residues. Germline V gene lookup returns CDR1 KGHSH and CDR2 LQKENI. The CDR3, as DNA: TGTGCCAGCTCACTCAGTGTCCAGACAGACACCGGGGAGCTGTTTTTT. Translation: CASSLSVQTDTGELFF.

This clone was found a few times. V usage is TRBV4-2 and J usage is TRBJ1-1; D may be TRBD1 (5 bases). From germline, CDR1 is LGHNA and CDR2 YNFKEQ. V dropped 5 bases and J dropped 0 bases, with 7 bases sitting between them. This CDR3 has 13 residues. The CDR3 loop is CASSLGVNTEAFF. CDR3 sequence (DNA): TGTGCCAGCAGCTTAGGGGTGAACACTGAAGCTTTCTTT.

V and J are TRBV6-5 and TRBJ2-1, with 9 bases that match TRBD2. This CDR3 spans 16 amino acids. V lost 6 bases, J lost 2 bases, and 8 bases stayed unmatched. CDR1 and CDR2 (germline): MNHEY, SVGAGI. The CDR3: CASSYSGGNPYNEQFF. The CDR3 DNA sequence: TGTGCCAGCAGCTACAGCGGGGGGAATCCCTACAATGAGCAGTTCTTC.

The V and J genes are TRBV27 and TRBJ1-1; D is unresolved. V lost 11 bases, J lost 0 bases, and 7 bases lay in between. CDR1 is MNHEY, CDR2 SMNVEV, per germline (reference sequence). This CDR3 is 11 amino acids long. CDR3 region: CASWLNTEAFF. The DNA for the CDR3 is TGTGCCTCATGGCTGAACACTGAAGCTTTCTTT.

The chain uses TRBV10-3 and TRBJ1-1, with TRBD1 matching 11 bases. Germline loops: CDR1 ENHRY, CDR2 SYGVKD. Trimming took 2 bases from V and 1 from J; bases not matched to a gene: 9. The CDR3 extends over 18 amino acids. The DNA for the CDR3 is TGTGCCATCAGTGAGCCGGACAGGGGGCGTGGGTCGAACACTGAAGCTTTCTTT. Residues: CAISEPDRGRGSNTEAFF.

This chain links TRBV14 with TRBJ2-7; no clear D gene. There are 12 residues in the CDR3. Germline V gene data show CDR1 as SGHDN and CDR2 as FVKESK. Trimming removed 0 bases at V and 5 bases at J, with 5 bases between. The CDR3, as DNA: TGTGCCAGCAGCCAAGATCTAGACGAGCAGTACTTC. It encodes CASSQDLDEQYF.